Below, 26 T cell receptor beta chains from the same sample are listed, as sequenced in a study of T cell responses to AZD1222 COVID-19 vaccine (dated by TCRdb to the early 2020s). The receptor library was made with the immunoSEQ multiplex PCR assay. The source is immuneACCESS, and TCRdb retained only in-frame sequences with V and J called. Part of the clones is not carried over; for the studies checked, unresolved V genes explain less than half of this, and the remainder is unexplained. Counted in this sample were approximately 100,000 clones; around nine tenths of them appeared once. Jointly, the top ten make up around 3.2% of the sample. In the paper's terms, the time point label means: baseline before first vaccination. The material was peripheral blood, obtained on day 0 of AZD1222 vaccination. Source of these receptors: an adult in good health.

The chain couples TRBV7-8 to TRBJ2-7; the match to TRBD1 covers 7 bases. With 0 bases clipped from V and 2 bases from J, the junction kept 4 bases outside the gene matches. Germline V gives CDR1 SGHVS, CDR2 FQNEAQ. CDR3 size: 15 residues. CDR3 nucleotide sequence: TGTGCCAGCAGCTTAGCGCTCGGACAGGCCTACGAGCAGTACTTC. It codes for CASSLALGQAYEQYF.

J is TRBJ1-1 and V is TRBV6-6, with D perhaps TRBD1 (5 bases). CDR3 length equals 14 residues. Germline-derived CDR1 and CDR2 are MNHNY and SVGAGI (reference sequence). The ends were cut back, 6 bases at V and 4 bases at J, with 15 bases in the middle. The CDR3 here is CASRDGPGGTEAFF. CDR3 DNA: TGTGCCAGCAGAGATGGACCCGGGGGCACTGAAGCTTTCTTT.

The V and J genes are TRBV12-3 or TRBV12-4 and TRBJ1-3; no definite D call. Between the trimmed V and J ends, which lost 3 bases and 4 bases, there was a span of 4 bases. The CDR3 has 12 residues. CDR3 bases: TGTGCCAGCAGTTTCGCAGGAAACACCATATATTTT. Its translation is CASSFAGNTIYF.

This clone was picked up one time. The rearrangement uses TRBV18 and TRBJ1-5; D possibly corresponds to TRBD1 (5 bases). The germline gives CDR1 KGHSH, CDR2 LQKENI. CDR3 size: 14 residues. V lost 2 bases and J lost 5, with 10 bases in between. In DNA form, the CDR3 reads TGTGCCAGCTCACCATTAGGGGTAGATCAGCCCCAGCATTTT. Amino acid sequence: CASSPLGVDQPQHF. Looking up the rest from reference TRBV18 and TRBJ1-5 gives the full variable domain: NAGVMQNPRHLVRRRGQEARLRCSPMKGHSHVYWYRQLPEEGLKFMVYLQKENIIDESGMPKERFSAEFPKEGPSILRIQQVVRGDSAAYFCASSPLGVDQPQHFGDGTRLSIL.

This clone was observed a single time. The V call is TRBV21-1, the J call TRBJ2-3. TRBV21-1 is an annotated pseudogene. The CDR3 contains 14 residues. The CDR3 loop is CASSTGFCTDTQYF. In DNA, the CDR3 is TGTGCCAGCAGTACCGGCTTCTGCACAGATACGCAGTATTTT.

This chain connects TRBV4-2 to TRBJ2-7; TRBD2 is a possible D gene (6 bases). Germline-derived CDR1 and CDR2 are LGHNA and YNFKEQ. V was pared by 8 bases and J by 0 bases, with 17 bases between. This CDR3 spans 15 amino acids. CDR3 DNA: TGTGCCAGCGCTTTGGGCGGGACGGTCTCCTACGAGCAGTACTTC. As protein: CASALGGTVSYEQYF.

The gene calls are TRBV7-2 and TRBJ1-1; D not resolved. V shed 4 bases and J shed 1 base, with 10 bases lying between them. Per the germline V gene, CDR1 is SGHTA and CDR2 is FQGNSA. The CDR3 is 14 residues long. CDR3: CASSWAPGNTEAFF. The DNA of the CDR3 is TGTGCCAGCAGCTGGGCCCCAGGGAACACTGAAGCTTTCTTT.

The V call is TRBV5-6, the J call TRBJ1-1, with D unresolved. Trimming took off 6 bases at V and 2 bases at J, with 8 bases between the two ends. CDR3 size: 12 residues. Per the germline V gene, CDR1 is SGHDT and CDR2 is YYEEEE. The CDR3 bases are TGTGCCAGCACCTGGGGTAACACTGAAGCTTTCTTT. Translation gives CASTWGNTEAFF.

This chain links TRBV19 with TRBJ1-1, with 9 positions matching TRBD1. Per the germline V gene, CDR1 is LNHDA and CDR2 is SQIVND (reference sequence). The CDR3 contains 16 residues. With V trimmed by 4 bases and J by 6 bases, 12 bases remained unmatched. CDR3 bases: TGTGCCAGTAGTACTCTCGGACAGGGGTCGGTGGCTGAAGCTTTCTTT. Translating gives CASSTLGQGSVAEAFF.

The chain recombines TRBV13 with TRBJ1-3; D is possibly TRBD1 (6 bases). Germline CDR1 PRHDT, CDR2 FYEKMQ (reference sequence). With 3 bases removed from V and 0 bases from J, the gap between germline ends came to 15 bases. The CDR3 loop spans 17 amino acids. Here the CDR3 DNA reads TGTGCCAGCAGCTTGGAGACGGGACATTTCTCTGGAAACACCATATATTTT. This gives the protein CASSLETGHFSGNTIYF.

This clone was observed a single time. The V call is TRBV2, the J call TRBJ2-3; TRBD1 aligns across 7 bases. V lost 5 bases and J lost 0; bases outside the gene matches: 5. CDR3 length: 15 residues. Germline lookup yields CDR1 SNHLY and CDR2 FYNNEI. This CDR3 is CASSIGTASTDTQYF. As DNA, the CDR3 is TGTGCCAGCAGTATCGGGACAGCTAGCACAGATACGCAGTATTTT.

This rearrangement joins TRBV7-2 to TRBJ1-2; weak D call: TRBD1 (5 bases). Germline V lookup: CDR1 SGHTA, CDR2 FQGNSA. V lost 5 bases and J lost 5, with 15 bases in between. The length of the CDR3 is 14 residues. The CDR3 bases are TGTGCCAGCAGCCCCAGGGCAGGGACTTATGGCTACACCTTC. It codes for CASSPRAGTYGYTF.

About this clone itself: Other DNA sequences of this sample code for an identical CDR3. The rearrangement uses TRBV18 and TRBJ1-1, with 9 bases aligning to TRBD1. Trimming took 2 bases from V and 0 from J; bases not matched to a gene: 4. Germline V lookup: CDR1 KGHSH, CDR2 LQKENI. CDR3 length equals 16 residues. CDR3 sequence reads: CASSPSGTGLNTEAFF. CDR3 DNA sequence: TGTGCCAGCTCACCATCCGGGACAGGGCTGAACACTGAAGCTTTCTTT. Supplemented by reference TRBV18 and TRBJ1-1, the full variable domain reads NAGVMQNPRHLVRRRGQEARLRCSPMKGHSHVYWYRQLPEEGLKFMVYLQKENIIDESGMPKERFSAEFPKEGPSILRIQQVVRGDSAAYFCASSPSGTGLNTEAFFGQGTRLTVV.

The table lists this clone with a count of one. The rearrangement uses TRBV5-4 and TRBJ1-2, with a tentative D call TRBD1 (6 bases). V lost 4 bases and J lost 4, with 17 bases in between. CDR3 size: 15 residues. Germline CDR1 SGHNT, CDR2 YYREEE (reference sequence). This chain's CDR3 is CASSDSPGQVYGYTF. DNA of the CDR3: TGTGCCAGCAGCGATTCCCCGGGACAAGTCTATGGCTACACCTTC.

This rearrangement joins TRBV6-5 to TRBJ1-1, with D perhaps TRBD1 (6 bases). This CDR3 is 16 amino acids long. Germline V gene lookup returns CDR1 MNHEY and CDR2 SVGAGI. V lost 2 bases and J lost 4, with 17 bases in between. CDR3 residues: CASSYPPHRVGTEAFF. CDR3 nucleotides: TGTGCCAGCAGTTACCCCCCACACAGGGTAGGCACTGAAGCTTTCTTT.

The DNA for the CDR3 is TGCGCCAGCAGCCAAGATTCCTGGGCAGGGGACCTATGGCTCACCTTC. Encoded protein: CASSQDSWAGDLWLTF. The V gene is TRBV4-1, the J gene TRBJ1-2; TRBD1 might be the D (6 bases). The CDR3 runs to 16 residues. Trimming took off 0 bases at V and 13 bases at J, with 24 bases between the two ends. Germline CDR1 reads MGHRA; CDR2 reads YSYEKL.

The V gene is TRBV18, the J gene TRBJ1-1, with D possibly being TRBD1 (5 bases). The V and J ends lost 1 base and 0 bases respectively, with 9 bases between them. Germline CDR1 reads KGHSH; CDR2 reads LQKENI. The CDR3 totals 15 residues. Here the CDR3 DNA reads TGTGCCAGCTCACCACGCGAGGGGCTGAACACTGAAGCTTTCTTT. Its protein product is CASSPREGLNTEAFF.

CDR3: CASSPPLGQVIYGYTF. The CDR3 DNA follows: TGTGCCAGCAGCCCCCCTTTGGGACAAGTAATCTATGGCTACACCTTC. The chain uses TRBV3-1 (or the pseudogene TRBV3-2) and TRBJ1-2, with D possibly being TRBD1 (6 bases). The CDR3 length is 16 residues. V lost 4 bases and J lost 4, with 19 bases in between. Germline CDR1 reads LGHDT; CDR2 reads YNNKEL (reference sequence).

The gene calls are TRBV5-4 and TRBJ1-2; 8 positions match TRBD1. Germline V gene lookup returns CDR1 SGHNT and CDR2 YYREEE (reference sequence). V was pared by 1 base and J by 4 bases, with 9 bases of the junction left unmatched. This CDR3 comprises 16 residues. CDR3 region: CASSLTSGGAGYGYTF. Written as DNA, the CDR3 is TGTGCCAGCAGCTTGACGTCAGGGGGCGCAGGCTATGGCTACACCTTC.

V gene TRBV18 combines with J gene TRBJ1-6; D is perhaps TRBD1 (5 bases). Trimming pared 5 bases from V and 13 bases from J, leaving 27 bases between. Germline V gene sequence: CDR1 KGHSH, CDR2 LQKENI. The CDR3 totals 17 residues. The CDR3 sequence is CASSATPPGSRVRPLHF. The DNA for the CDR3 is TGTGCCAGCTCAGCAACTCCTCCAGGATCCAGGGTTAGGCCCCTCCACTTT.

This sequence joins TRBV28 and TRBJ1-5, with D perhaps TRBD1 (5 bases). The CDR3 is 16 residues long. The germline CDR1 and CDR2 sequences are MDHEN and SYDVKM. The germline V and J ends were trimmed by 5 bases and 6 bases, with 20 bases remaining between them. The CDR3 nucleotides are TGTGCCAGCAGTCCATACCAGGGAGTTCCAAGTCAGCCCCAGCATTTT. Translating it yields CASSPYQGVPSQPQHF.

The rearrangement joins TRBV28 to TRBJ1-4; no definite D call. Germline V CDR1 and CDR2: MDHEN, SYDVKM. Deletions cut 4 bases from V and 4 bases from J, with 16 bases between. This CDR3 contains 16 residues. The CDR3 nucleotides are TGTGCCAGCAGTTGGACCTTGGGCCCCAGTAATGAAAAACTGTTTTTT. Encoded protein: CASSWTLGPSNEKLFF.

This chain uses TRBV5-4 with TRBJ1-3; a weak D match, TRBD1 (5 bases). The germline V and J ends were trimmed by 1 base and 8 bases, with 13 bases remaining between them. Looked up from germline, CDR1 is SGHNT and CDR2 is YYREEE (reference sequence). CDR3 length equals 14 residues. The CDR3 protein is CASSLRGTGDTIYF. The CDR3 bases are TGTGCCAGCAGCTTGAGGGGAACGGGGGACACCATATATTTT.

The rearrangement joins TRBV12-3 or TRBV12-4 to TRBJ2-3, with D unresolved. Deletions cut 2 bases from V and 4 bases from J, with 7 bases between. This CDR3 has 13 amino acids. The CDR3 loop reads CASSLSRPDTQYF. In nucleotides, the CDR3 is TGTGCCAGCAGTTTATCCCGGCCAGATACGCAGTATTTT.

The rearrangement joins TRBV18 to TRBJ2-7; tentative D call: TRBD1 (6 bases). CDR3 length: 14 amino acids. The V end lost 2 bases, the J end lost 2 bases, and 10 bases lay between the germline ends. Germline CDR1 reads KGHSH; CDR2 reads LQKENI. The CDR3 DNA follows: TGTGCCAGCTCACCAGCAGGGACAACCTACGAGCAGTACTTC. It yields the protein CASSPAGTTYEQYF.

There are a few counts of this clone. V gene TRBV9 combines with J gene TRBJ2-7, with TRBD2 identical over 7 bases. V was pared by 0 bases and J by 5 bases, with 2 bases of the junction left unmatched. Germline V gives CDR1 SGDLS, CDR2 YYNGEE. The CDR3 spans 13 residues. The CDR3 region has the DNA TGTGCCAGCAGCGTAGCGGCGGGGGACGAGCAGTACTTC. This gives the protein CASSVAAGDEQYF.